This T cell receptor beta chain is from a study of T-cell memory formation after mild COVID-19. Study details: TCR clusters largely stayed donor specific.

Germline V gene data show CDR1 as MGHRA and CDR2 as YSYEKL. V lost 4 bases and J lost 4; bases outside the gene matches: 7. The CDR3 is made up of 15 amino acids. There are a few counts of this clonotype. The antigen remains unidentified. Study-wide findings and caveats: There was no confirmation that second-wave clones peaking on day 37 were SARS-CoV-2 specific. CD8+ contracting clones occupied EMRA, while CD4+ ones occupied mainly CM and EM.

TCRdb analysed the 5' RACE reads with MiXCR anew, one entry per CDR3 protein. Seen here are 580,000 or so distinct CDR3 sequences, around 16% observed once, and the top ten hold less than 10%. The rearrangement uses TRBV4-1 and TRBJ2-3; 8 bases match TRBD1. Sequenced input: PBMCs or a T cell subset sorted from them (not recorded which). The receptor was derived from an adult woman who had mild COVID-19 (a few samples of this study predate the infection). Cell type and time point are not known. The CDR3 is CASSPRDRNPDTQYF. Here the CDR3 DNA reads TGCGCCAGCAGCCCCCGGGACAGGAACCCAGATACGCAGTATTTT.